This T cell receptor (beta chain) derives from a study of OX40 agonist ivuxolimab in advanced cancers. The overall study: A history of anti-PD-1, anti-PD-L1 or anti-CTLA-4 therapy was acceptable, and around 36% had some. Study-level findings and limits: Partial responders treated at 0.1-3.0 mg/kg exhibited clonal expansion among the lowest measured.

Profiling relied on immunoSEQ multiplex PCR, and the TCRdb table lists in-frame clones only, not all of them. The repertoire has tens of thousands of clones, roughly 84% of them found once; the top ten carry roughly 4.4%. Trimming at V came to 2 bases and at J to 8 bases, leaving 4 bases not matched to a gene. The CDR3 is made up of 14 amino acids. Looked up from germline, CDR1 is MNHNS and CDR2 is SASEGT. A word on this clone: No antigen is known for it.

The source is an adult with an advanced solid tumor such as melanoma, head and neck, liver or kidney cancer. The J gene is TRBJ1-4, the V gene TRBV6-1; 8 bases align to TRBD1. The material sequenced was CD4+ or CD8+ T cells sorted from blood, taken in a trial of the OX40 agonist ivuxolimab. The CDR3, as DNA: TGTGCCAGCAGTGAACTGCGGACAGGGGAAAAACTGTTTTTT. As protein: CASSELRTGEKLFF.